The rows below give T cell receptor beta chains drawn from one sample of a study of blood T cell repertoires in COVID-19. The assay was immunoSEQ multiplex PCR, and TCRdb's table has in-frame clones only and misses some. The sample contains about 180,000 clones, approximately 85% of which appear only once. The sequencing sample was made of PBMCs or T cells enriched from blood (not recorded which). These TCRs come from a man between 35 and 55 years old who had recovered from COVID-19. Each CDR3 is given with its conserved first and last residue. A D gene is named only where the DNA matches it firmly. Size is stated for part of the rows, as once, few or many counts, or as a class when the clone is expanded.

J gene | clone size | D gene | V gene | CDR3 protein | CDR3 DNA
TRBJ2-1 | - | TRBD1 | TRBV29-1 | CSGYRGYEQFF | TGCAGCGGCTACAGGGGGTATGAGCAGTTCTTC
TRBJ2-2 | - | TRBD2 | TRBV11-2 | CASSPSQLAGGQNTGELFF | TGTGCCAGCAGCCCTTCTCAACTAGCGGGAGGGCAGAACACCGGGGAGCTGTTTTTT
TRBJ2-7 | - | TRBD2 | TRBV19 | CASSLGSGGLPSEQYF | TGTGCCAGTAGTCTCGGTAGCGGGGGGCTACCCAGCGAGCAGTACTTC
TRBJ2-1 | - | TRBD1 | TRBV7-7 | CASSLERTGGPLGRQFF | TGTGCTAGCAGCTTAGAGCGGACAGGGGGCCCTCTTGGGCGGCAGTTCTTC
TRBJ2-7 | once | - | TRBV11-2 | CASSSSPLYEQYF | TGTGCCAGCAGCTCGAGCCCGCTCTACGAGCAGTACTTC
TRBJ1-6 | few | - | TRBV7-2 | CASSSSRDINSPLHF | TGTGCCAGCAGCTCAAGCCGGGACATTAATTCACCCCTCCACTTT
TRBJ1-1 | - | - | TRBV6-5 | CASRQGPQNTEAFF | TGTGCCAGCAGACAGGGCCCGCAGAACACTGAAGCTTTCTTT
TRBJ1-1 | - | TRBD1 | TRBV27 | CASSLRTGVNTEAFF | TGTGCCAGCAGTTTACGGACAGGAGTGAACACTGAAGCTTTCTTT
TRBJ1-5 | - | - | TRBV6-5 | CASRKGQYNQPQHF | TGTGCCAGCAGGAAGGGGCAGTACAATCAGCCCCAGCATTTT
TRBJ2-6 | - | TRBD1 | TRBV11-2 | CASSSPTGGYSGANVLTF | TGTGCCAGCAGCTCGCCGACAGGGGGTTACTCTGGGGCCAACGTCCTGACTTTC
TRBJ1-5 | - | - | TRBV18 | CASSPRFAGVGNQPQHF | TGTGCCAGCTCACCACGTTTCGCAGGGGTGGGCAATCAGCCCCAGCATTTT
TRBJ1-1 | - | TRBD1 | TRBV28 | CASSSRGHTEAFF | TGTGCCAGCAGTTCGAGGGGGCACACTGAAGCTTTCTTT
TRBJ1-4 | once | - | TRBV3-1/TRBV3-2 | CASSQGREKLFF | TGTGCCAGCAGCCAGGGGCGGGAAAAACTGTTTTTT
TRBJ2-1 | - | TRBD1 | TRBV24-1 | CATSDNRQGARNEQFF | TGTGCCACCAGTGATAATCGCCAGGGGGCGCGAAATGAGCAGTTCTTC
TRBJ1-2 | - | - | TRBV5-1 | CASSLEASVYYGYTF | TGCGCCAGCAGCTTGGAAGCCAGCGTCTACTATGGCTACACCTTC
TRBJ2-4 | - | - | TRBV6-4 | CASSDAYPGTKDIQYF | TGTGCCAGCAGTGACGCCTACCCCGGGACAAAGGACATTCAGTACTTC
TRBJ1-2 | - | - | TRBV27 | CASSSLGLALYGYTF | TGTGCCAGCAGTTCCCTCGGGTTGGCCCTCTATGGCTACACCTTC
TRBJ2-2 | - | - | TRBV5-4 | CASSFRRGTGELFF | TGTGCCAGCAGCTTCAGGAGGGGCACCGGGGAGCTGTTTTTT
TRBJ1-5 | - | - | TRBV20-1 | CSASGRAGNQPQHF | TGCAGTGCTAGTGGCAGGGCAGGCAATCAGCCCCAGCATTTT
TRBJ2-2 | - | - | TRBV4-1 | CASSQVLRSAAGELFF | TGCGCCAGCAGCCAAGTTCTCCGTAGTGCGGCCGGGGAGCTGTTTTTT
TRBJ2-2 | once | - | TRBV29-1 | CSVPDTYTGELFF | TGCAGCGTTCCGGACACATACACCGGGGAGCTGTTTTTT
TRBJ1-1 | - | - | TRBV10-3 | CAISESGDRSTEAFF | TGTGCCATCAGTGAGTCGGGTGACAGGTCCACTGAAGCTTTCTTT
TRBJ2-7 | - | TRBD2 | TRBV6-2/TRBV6-3 | CASSYSRDSGSLEQYF | TGTGCCAGCAGTTACTCGAGGGATAGCGGGAGTCTCGAGCAGTACTTC
TRBJ1-1 | - | - | TRBV2 | CASSGGGTEAFF | TGTGCCAGCAGTGGCGGAGGAACTGAAGCTTTCTTT
TRBJ2-5 | - | TRBD1 | TRBV6-5 | CASRPPDRGQETQYF | TGTGCCAGCAGACCCCCCGACAGGGGCCAAGAGACCCAGTACTTC
TRBJ2-1 | - | TRBD2 | TRBV11-1 | CASSLGVGLASYEQFF | TGTGCCAGCAGCTTAGGGGTGGGACTAGCGTCATATGAGCAGTTCTTC
TRBJ1-2 | - | - | TRBV3-1/TRBV3-2 | CASSPGTLLPYGYTF | TGTGCCAGCAGCCCCGGGACACTTCTCCCCTATGGCTACACCTTC
TRBJ2-1 | - | TRBD2 | TRBV5-6 | CASRTSGGNQQFF | TGTGCCAGCAGGACTAGCGGGGGTAATCAGCAGTTCTTC
TRBJ1-5 | - | - | TRBV7-8 | CASSLGWQGRRDQPQHF | TGTGCCAGCAGCTTAGGTTGGCAGGGGAGAAGGGATCAGCCCCAGCATTTT
TRBJ1-5 | - | - | TRBV5-1 | CASSKDRNQPQHF | TGCGCCAGCAGTAAGGACAGAAATCAGCCCCAGCATTTT
TRBJ2-1 | - | - | TRBV10-1 | CASSETLAGTPSGHEQFF | TGCGCCAGCAGTGAGACCCTTGCTGGGACTCCTTCCGGCCATGAGCAGTTCTTC
TRBJ1-2 | - | TRBD1 | TRBV2 | CASGRQGTGGYGYTF | TGTGCCAGCGGTAGACAGGGGACGGGTGGCTATGGCTACACCTTC
TRBJ1-6 | - | TRBD1 | TRBV19 | CASSIKGAQGNSPLHF | TGTGCCAGTAGTATAAAGGGGGCGCAGGGTAATTCACCCCTCCACTTT
TRBJ1-6 | - | TRBD1 | TRBV5-1 | CASSAAQGGSPLHF | TGCGCCAGCAGCGCAGCACAGGGGGGTTCACCCCTCCACTTT
TRBJ2-7 | - | - | TRBV5-1 | CASGETGRTYEQYF | TGCGCCAGCGGGGAGACAGGGAGGACCTACGAGCAGTACTTC
TRBJ2-5 | - | TRBD2 | TRBV9 | CASSSSTSGGLGETQYF | TGTGCCAGCAGCTCATCGACTAGCGGGGGCCTGGGGGAGACCCAGTACTTC
TRBJ1-1 | - | - | TRBV7-8 | CASSLARNTEAFF | TGTGCCAGCAGCTTAGCGAGGAATACTGAAGCTTTCTTT
TRBJ1-3 | - | - | TRBV6-5 | CASRATGSSGNTIYF | TGTGCCAGCAGGGCAACGGGGAGCTCTGGAAACACCATATATTTT
TRBJ2-7 | - | TRBD1 | TRBV27 | CASSPPGQGIYEQYF | TGTGCCAGCAGCCCGCCGGGACAGGGTATCTACGAGCAGTACTTC
TRBJ1-2 | - | - | TRBV5-4 | CASSSSVENGYTF | TGTGCCAGCAGCTCTTCGGTAGAGAATGGCTACACCTTC
TRBJ1-2 | few | TRBD1 | TRBV27 | CASTPGQGGAGYGYTF | TGTGCCAGCACCCCGGGACAGGGGGGAGCTGGCTATGGCTACACCTTC
TRBJ1-2 | - | - | TRBV11-1 | CASENRTNYGYTF | TGTGCCAGCGAGAACCGAACCAACTATGGCTACACCTTC
TRBJ1-2 | few | TRBD1 | TRBV28 | CASRSIRGNYGYTF | TGTGCCAGCAGGTCGATCAGGGGGAACTATGGCTACACCTTC
TRBJ2-3 | - | TRBD1 | TRBV3-1/TRBV3-2 | CASSQDWLGQGGTDTQYF | TGTGCCAGCAGCCAAGATTGGCTGGGACAGGGAGGGACAGATACGCAGTATTTT
TRBJ2-2 | - | - | TRBV7-2 | CASSTGPANGELFF | TGTGCCAGCAGCACAGGTCCGGCAAACGGGGAGCTGTTTTTT
TRBJ2-1 | - | - | TRBV9 | CASSVPRAGSDNEQFF | TGTGCCAGCAGCGTCCCAAGGGCAGGGTCGGACAATGAGCAGTTCTTC
TRBJ2-7 | - | - | TRBV30 | CAWTGSDLAAYEQYF | TGTGCCTGGACAGGATCCGATCTGGCCGCCTACGAGCAGTACTTC
TRBJ1-5 | - | TRBD1 | TRBV28 | CASSSHQGASNQPQHF | TGTGCCAGCAGTTCCCACCAGGGGGCCTCCAATCAGCCCCAGCATTTT
TRBJ2-2 | - | - | TRBV28 | CASRDIALLGELFF | TGTGCCAGTCGGGACATCGCCCTGCTCGGGGAGCTGTTTTTT
TRBJ2-7 | - | TRBD1 | TRBV28 | CASSNRDSISYEQYF | TGTGCCAGCAGTAACCGGGACAGCATTTCCTACGAGCAGTACTTC
TRBJ1-4 | - | TRBD1 | TRBV30 | CASNLPGGTLFNEKLFF | TGTGCCTCAAACCTTCCAGGGGGGACCTTATTTAATGAAAAACTGTTTTTT